This TCR beta chain comes out of a study of blood T cell repertoires in COVID-19. In the study overall: T cells, B-cell-depleted T cells, or PBMCs supplied cDNA or gDNA.

Sequencing used immunoSEQ multiplex PCR; TCRdb keeps in-frame clones, though not all of them. The sample carries roughly 150,000 clones, 65% to 85% recorded once. Enrolled through a virtual design, the participants were between 18 and 89 years of age and came from 24 US areas. Before they entered the study, exposed participants had met a COVID-19 case within 2 weeks. This TCR was sampled from an older man who had been exposed to COVID-19. Sequencing was performed on PBMCs or T cells enriched from blood (not recorded which).

CDR3 in amino acids: CATSRGNTEAFF. CDR3 in DNA: TGTGCCACCAGCAGGGGGAACACTGAAGCTTTCTTT. The V call is TRBV24-1, the J call TRBJ1-1, with D possibly TRBD1 on 6 matching bases. Germline assignment: CDR1 KGHDR and CDR2 SFDVKD. Trimming took 7 bases from V and 1 from J, leaving 6 bases between them. There are 12 residues in the CDR3.